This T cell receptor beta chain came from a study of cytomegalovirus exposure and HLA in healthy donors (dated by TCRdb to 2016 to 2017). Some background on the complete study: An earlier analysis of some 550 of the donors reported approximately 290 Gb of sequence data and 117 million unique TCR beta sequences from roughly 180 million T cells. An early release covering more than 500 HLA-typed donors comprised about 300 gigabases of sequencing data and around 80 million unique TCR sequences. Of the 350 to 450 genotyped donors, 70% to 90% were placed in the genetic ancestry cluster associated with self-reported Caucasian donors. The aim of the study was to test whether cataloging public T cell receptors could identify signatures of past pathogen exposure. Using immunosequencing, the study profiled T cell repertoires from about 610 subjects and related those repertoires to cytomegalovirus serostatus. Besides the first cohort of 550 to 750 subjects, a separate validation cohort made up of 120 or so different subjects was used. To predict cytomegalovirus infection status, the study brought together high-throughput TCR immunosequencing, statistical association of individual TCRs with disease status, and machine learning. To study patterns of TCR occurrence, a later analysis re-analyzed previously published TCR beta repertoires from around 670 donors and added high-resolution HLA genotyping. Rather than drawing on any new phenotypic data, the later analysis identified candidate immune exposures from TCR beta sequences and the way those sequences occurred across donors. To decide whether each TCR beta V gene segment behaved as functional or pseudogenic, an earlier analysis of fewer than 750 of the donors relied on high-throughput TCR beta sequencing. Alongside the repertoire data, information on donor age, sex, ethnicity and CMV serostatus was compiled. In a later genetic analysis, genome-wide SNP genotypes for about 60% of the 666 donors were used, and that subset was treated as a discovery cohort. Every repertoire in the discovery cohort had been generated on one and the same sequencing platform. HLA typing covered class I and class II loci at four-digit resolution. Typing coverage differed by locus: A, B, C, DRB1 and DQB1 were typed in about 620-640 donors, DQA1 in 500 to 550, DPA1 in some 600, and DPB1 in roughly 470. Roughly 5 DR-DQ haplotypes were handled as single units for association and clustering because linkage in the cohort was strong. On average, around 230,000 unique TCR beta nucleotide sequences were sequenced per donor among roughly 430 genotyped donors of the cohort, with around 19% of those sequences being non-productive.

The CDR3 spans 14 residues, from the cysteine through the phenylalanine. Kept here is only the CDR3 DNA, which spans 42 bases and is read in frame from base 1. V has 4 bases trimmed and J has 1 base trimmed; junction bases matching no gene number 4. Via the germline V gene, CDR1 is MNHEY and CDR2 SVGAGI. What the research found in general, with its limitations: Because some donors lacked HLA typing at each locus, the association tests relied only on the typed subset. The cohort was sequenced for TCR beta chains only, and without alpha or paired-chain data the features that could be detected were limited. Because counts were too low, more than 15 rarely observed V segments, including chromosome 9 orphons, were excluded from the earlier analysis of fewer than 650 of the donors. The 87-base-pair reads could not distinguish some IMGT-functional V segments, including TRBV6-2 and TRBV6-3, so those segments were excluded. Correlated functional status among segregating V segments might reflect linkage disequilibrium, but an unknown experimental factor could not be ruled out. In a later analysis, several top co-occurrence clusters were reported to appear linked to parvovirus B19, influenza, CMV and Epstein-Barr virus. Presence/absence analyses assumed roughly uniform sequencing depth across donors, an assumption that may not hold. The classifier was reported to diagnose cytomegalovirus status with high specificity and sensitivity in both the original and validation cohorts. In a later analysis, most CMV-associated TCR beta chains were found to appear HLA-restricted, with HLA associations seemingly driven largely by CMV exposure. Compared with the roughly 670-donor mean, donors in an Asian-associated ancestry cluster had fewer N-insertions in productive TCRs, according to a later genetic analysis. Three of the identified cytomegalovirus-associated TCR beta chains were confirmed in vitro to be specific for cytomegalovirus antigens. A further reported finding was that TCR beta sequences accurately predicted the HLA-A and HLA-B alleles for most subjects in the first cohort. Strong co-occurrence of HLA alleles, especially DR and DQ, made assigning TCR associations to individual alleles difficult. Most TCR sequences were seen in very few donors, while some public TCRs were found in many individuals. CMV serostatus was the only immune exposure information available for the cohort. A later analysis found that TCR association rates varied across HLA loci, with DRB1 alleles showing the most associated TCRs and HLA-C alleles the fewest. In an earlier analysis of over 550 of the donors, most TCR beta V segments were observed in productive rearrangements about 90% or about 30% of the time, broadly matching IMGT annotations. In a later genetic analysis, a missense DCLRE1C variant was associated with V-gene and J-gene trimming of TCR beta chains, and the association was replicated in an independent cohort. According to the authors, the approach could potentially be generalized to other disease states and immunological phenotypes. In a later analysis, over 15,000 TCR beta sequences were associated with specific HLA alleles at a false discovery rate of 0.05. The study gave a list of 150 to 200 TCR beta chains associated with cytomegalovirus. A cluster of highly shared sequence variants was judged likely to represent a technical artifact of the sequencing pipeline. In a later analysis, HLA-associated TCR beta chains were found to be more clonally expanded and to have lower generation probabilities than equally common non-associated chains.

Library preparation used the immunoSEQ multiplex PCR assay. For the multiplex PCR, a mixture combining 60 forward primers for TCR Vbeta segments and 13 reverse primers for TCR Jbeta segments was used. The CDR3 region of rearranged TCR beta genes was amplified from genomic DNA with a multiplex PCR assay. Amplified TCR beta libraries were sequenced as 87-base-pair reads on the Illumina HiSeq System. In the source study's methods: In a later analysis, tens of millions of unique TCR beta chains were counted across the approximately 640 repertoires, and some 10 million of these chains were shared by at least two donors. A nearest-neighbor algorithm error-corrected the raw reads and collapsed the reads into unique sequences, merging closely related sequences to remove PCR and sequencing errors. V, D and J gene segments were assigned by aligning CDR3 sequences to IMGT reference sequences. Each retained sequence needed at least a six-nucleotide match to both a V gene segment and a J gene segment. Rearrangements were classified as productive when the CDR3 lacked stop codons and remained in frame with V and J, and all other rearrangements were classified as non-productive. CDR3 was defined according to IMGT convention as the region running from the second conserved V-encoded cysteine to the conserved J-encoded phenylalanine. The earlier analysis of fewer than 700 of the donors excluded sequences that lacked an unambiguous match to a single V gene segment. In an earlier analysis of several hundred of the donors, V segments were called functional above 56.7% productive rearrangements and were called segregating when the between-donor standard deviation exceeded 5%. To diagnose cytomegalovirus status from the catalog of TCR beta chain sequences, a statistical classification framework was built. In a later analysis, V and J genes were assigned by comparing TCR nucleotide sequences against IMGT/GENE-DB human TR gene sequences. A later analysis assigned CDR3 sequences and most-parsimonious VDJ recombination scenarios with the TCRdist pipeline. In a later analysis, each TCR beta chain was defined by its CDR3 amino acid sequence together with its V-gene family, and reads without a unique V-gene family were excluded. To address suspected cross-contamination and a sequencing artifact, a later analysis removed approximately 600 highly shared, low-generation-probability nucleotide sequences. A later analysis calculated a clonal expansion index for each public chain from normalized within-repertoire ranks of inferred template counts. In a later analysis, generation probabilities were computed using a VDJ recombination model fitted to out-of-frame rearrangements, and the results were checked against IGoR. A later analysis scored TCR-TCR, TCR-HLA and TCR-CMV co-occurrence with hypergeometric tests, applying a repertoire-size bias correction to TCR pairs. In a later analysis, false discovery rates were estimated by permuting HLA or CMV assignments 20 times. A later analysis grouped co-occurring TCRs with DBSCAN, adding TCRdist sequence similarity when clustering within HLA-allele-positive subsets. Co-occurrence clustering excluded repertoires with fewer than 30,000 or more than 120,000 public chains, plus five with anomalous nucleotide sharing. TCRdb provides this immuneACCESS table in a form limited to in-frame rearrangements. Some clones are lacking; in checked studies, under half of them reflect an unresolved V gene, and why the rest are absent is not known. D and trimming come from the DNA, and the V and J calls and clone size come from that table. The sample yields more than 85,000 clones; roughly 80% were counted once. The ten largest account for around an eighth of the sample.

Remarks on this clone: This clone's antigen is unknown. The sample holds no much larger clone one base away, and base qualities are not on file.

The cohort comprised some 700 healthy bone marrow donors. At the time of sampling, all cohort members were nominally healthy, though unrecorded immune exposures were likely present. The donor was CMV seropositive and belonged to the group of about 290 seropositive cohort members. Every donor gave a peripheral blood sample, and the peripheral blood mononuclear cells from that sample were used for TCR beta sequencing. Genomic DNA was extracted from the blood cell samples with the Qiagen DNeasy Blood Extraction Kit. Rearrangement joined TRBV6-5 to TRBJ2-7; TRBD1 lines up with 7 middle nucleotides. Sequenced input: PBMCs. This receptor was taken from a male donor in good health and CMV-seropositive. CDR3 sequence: CASSWDSRSYEQYF. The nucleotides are TGTGCCAGCAGTTGGGACAGCCGATCCTACGAGCAGTACTTC.